This T cell receptor (beta chain) stems from a study of cytomegalovirus exposure and HLA in healthy donors. Findings and caveats of the study: Investigators reported some 150 TCR beta chains as tied to cytomegalovirus. Analyzed later, most CMV-associated TCR beta chains appeared HLA-restricted. The majority of TCR sequences were rare, yet some public TCRs appeared in many donors.

This clone was detected only once. Its matching antigen is unknown. Primers: 60 Vbeta forward and 13 Jbeta reverse. The protocol was immunoSEQ multiplex PCR, while the TCRdb copy is restricted to in-frame clones and leaves out a portion. Of about 85,000 clones in the sample, 80% were seen once. The specimen was PBMCs. The receptor comes from a woman between 50 and 59 years old in good health and CMV-seropositive.

CDR3: CASSVAGGGIDTQYF. For the CDR3, the DNA is TGTGCCAGCAGCGTAGCTGGCGGGGGGATAGATACGCAGTATTTT. The chain employs TRBV9 and TRBJ2-3; the match to TRBD2 covers 8 bases. The ends lost 0 bases at V and 5 bases at J; junction bases unmatched: 5. Looked up from germline, CDR1 is SGDLS and CDR2 is YYNGEE. The CDR3 runs to 15 residues.